The 24 T cell receptor beta chains below come from one sample, sequenced in a study of blood T cells in healthy people across ages. The authors ran a second PCR of about 6 to 11 cycles using a sample-barcoded 5' primer and a J-beta primer mix. TCRdb called the 5' RACE reads again in MiXCR, with one record for every CDR3 protein. The data hold hundreds of thousands of distinct CDR3 sequences, with about 25% observed a single time. These data were also filed under a second study, of T cells of mothers and their children.

Sequenced material: blood. Receptors originate from a boy younger than 10 in good health.

The gene calls are TRBV10-3 and TRBJ2-7, with 10 bases lining up with TRBD2. The germline CDR1 and CDR2 sequences are ENHRY and SYGVKD. CDR3 length: 14 amino acids. J gave up 2 bases and V 6 bases, and 4 bases lay outside the gene matches. The CDR3: CAIRLAGETYEQYF. CDR3 nucleotides: TGTGCCATCAGGCTAGCGGGGGAGACCTACGAGCAGTACTTC.

This clonotype was observed a handful of times. The gene calls are TRBV7-4 and TRBJ1-2; 9 bases line up with TRBD1. CDR1 SGHVT and CDR2 SQSDAQ come from the germline V gene. The CDR3 extends over 17 amino acids. Germline trimming cut 0 bases from V and 4 bases from J; bases unmatched to any gene: 9. This CDR3 reads CASSLARDRVGGYGYTF. DNA of the CDR3: TGTGCCAGCAGCTTAGCCCGGGACAGGGTCGGGGGCTATGGCTACACCTTC.

This clonotype appeared a few times. The rearrangement uses TRBV20-1 and TRBJ2-5; D might be TRBD1 or TRBD2, each matching 5 bases. V was cut by 0 bases and J by 5 bases, with 19 bases left in between. The CDR3 runs 16 residues. The germline gives CDR1 DFQATT, CDR2 SNEGSKA (reference sequence). As DNA, the CDR3 is TGCAGTGCTAGAGATTACTGGGGGAGCCTTGATGAGACCCAGTACTTC. It is translated as CSARDYWGSLDETQYF.

The chain joins TRBV20-1 to TRBJ2-4; TRBD2 agrees at 14 bases. With V trimmed by 6 bases and J by 1 base, 8 bases remained unmatched. This CDR3 has 17 amino acids. CDR1 and CDR2 (germline): DFQATT, SNEGSKA (reference sequence). CDR3 loop: CSALTSGGDGAKNIQYF. DNA of the CDR3: TGCAGTGCCCTGACTAGCGGGGGGGATGGGGCCAAAAACATTCAGTACTTC.

This clonotype was seen only a few times. The chain is built from TRBV6-6 and TRBJ1-2; possible D gene TRBD1, 5 bases. The CDR3 runs to 14 residues. Trimming shortened V by 2 bases and J by 8 bases, and 15 bases separated the two germline ends. Germline V lookup: CDR1 MNHNY, CDR2 SVGAGI (reference sequence). This chain's CDR3 is CASSYEVGGQGYTF. Here the CDR3 DNA reads TGTGCCAGCAGTTACGAAGTCGGGGGTCAGGGCTACACCTTC.

The chain combines TRBV6-5 with TRBJ2-7, with D possibly being TRBD2 (5 bases). Trimming took 4 bases from V and 5 from J, leaving 18 bases between them. This CDR3 is built from 15 residues. Germline assignment: CDR1 MNHEY and CDR2 SVGAGI. CDR3 in DNA: TGTGCCAGCAGTTTACTATCACCCGGAGGAGACGAGCAGTACTTC. Translated: CASSLLSPGGDEQYF.

The rearrangement joins TRBV7-6 to TRBJ2-7; D is undetermined. This CDR3 has 15 residues. Germline V lookup: CDR1 SGHVS, CDR2 FNYEAQ. Between the trimmed V and J ends, which lost 1 base and 1 base, there was a span of 11 bases. The CDR3 sequence: CASSLGAIESYEQYF. The CDR3 nucleotides are TGTGCCAGCAGCTTAGGAGCGATCGAATCCTACGAGCAGTACTTC.

The chain couples TRBV4-1 to TRBJ2-4; 7 nucleotides align to TRBD1. Germline V lookup: CDR1 MGHRA, CDR2 YSYEKL. After removal of 6 bases from V and 1 base from J, the junction contained 15 bases not matched to a gene. The CDR3 is 18 residues long. In nucleotides, the CDR3 is TGCGCCAGCAGACTTGGAGCGACAGGGAAGGAGGCCAAAAACATTCAGTACTTC. Translation: CASRLGATGKEAKNIQYF.

The sample holds a few counts of this clonotype. CDR3 region: CASSQDRSEKLFF. CDR3 DNA: TGCGCCAGCAGCCAAGACAGGTCTGAAAAACTGTTTTTT. The J gene is TRBJ1-4, the V gene TRBV4-3; D gene unclear. Germline V gives CDR1 LGHNA, CDR2 YSLEER. The length of the CDR3 is 13 residues. Deletions cut 0 bases from V and 7 bases from J, with 6 bases between.

The table lists this clonotype with a few counts. The chain carries TRBV7-2 and TRBJ1-3; D may be TRBD1 (6 bases). CDR3 size: 16 residues. Per the germline V gene, CDR1 is SGHTA and CDR2 is FQGNSA. Trimming stripped 6 bases from V and 0 bases from J, with 15 bases between. The CDR3 nucleotides are TGTGCCAGCAGTTGGACGGGGACAAGCTCTGGAAACACCATATATTTT. It specifies CASSWTGTSSGNTIYF.

The chain joins TRBV29-1 to TRBJ2-1; TRBD2 matches at 7 bases. With 0 bases clipped from V and 4 bases from J, the junction kept 3 bases outside the gene matches. Germline CDR1 SQVTM, CDR2 ANQGSEA. The CDR3 has 14 amino acids. CDR3 residues: CSVEDGGIYNEQFF. Written as DNA, the CDR3 is TGCAGCGTTGAAGACGGGGGGATTTACAATGAGCAGTTCTTC.

The V call is TRBV5-1, the J call TRBJ2-1; 9 bases map to TRBD2. V lost 5 bases, J lost 5 bases, and 5 bases stayed unmatched. This CDR3 has 14 amino acids. Germline V gene sequence: CDR1 SGHRS, CDR2 YFSETQ. CDR3 coding DNA: TGCGCCAGCAGGGGTAGCGGGGGAGACAATGAGCAGTTCTTC. Translation: CASRGSGGDNEQFF. The entire variable domain, with the rest obtained from reference TRBV5-1 and TRBJ2-1, is as follows: KAGVTQTPRYLIKTRGQQVTLSCSPISGHRSVSWYQQTPGQGLQFLFEYFSETQRNKGNFPGRFSGRQFSNSRSEMNVSTLELGDSALYLCASRGSGGDNEQFFGPGTRLTVL.

For the CDR3, the DNA is TGTGCCAGCAGCCGAATGAGCGGACAGTTGAATGGCTACACCTTC. It encodes CASSRMSGQLNGYTF. This rearrangement joins TRBV7-2 to TRBJ1-2, with TRBD1 as a possible D gene (6 bases). V lost 5 bases to trimming and J lost 6 bases, with 19 bases between them. Germline values: CDR1 SGHTA, CDR2 FQGNSA. This CDR3 spans 15 amino acids.

The chain joins TRBV4-3 to TRBJ2-6; a possible D gene is TRBD2 (6 bases). CDR3 length equals 18 residues. Germline V gives CDR1 LGHNA, CDR2 YSLEER. Trimming removed 4 bases from V and 1 base from J, with 17 bases in between. DNA of the CDR3: TGCGCCAGCAGCCGATGGGGGAAGAGCGGGTCTGGGGCCAACGTCCTGACTTTC. Translating it yields CASSRWGKSGSGANVLTF.

The chain employs TRBV27 and TRBJ2-7; D remains unclear. The CDR3 runs 11 residues. V was cut by 5 bases and J by 6 bases, with 8 bases left in between. Germline V gene data show CDR1 as MNHEY and CDR2 as SMNVEV (reference sequence). The CDR3 protein is CASSPSCEQYF. CDR3 nucleotide sequence: TGTGCCAGCAGTCCCTCATGCGAGCAGTACTTC.

This chain uses TRBV7-9 with TRBJ1-1, with TRBD1 as a possible D gene (5 bases). CDR3 length: 15 residues. The germline V and J ends were trimmed by 0 bases and 5 bases, with 13 bases remaining between them. Per the germline V gene, CDR1 is SEHNR and CDR2 is FQNEAQ (reference sequence). CDR3 DNA: TGTGCCAGCAGCTTAGCGACGGGGGAAGGAACTGAAGCTTTCTTT. Residues: CASSLATGEGTEAFF.

This clonotype was counted between two and nine times. J is TRBJ2-7 and V is TRBV20-1; tentative D call: TRBD1 (6 bases). CDR3 size: 17 residues. Trimming took 0 bases from V and 0 from J, leaving 18 bases between them. In germline, CDR1 is DFQATT, CDR2 SNEGSKA (reference sequence). CDR3 DNA sequence: TGCAGTGCTAGAGATTTAACTGGGGCAGGGGCCTCCTACGAGCAGTACTTC. Amino acids: CSARDLTGAGASYEQYF.

J is TRBJ2-5 and V is TRBV6-1; possibly TRBD1 for D (5 bases). V was shortened by 2 bases and J by 5 bases, with 12 bases between the two germline ends. CDR1 MNHNS and CDR2 SASEGT come from the germline V gene. The CDR3 length is 14 residues. The CDR3 bases are TGTGCCAGCAGTGAAATACGCAGGGTGGAGACCCAGTACTTC. Translation gives CASSEIRRVETQYF.

In regard to this clonotype: One end of the junction does not line up with germline, which may come from a read error. The V and J genes are TRBV2 and TRBJ2-5; 7 positions match TRBD2. The CDR3 sequence is 15 residues long. Per germline, CDR1 SNHLY and CDR2 FYNNEI. The CDR3 DNA reads TGTACCAGCAGTGAAGGTTATGGGGGGGGAGAGACCCAGTACTTC. It codes for CTSSEGYGGGETQYF.

The V gene is TRBV5-5, the J gene TRBJ2-2; D remains ambiguous. CDR3 length: 15 residues. Germline V gene sequence: CDR1 SGHKS, CDR2 YYEKEE (reference sequence). V lost 2 bases to trimming and J lost 6 bases, with 14 bases between them. The CDR3 bases are TGTGCCAGCAGCTTCGGCCCGAAGTGGGCCGGGGAGCTGTTTTTT. This gives the protein CASSFGPKWAGELFF. The complete variable domain, with remaining parts taken from reference TRBV5-5 and TRBJ2-2, reads DAGVTQSPTHLIKTRGQQVTLRCSPISGHKSVSWYQQVLGQGPQFIFQYYEKEERGRGNFPDRFSARQFPNYSSELNVNALLLGDSALYLCASSFGPKWAGELFFGEGSRLTVL.

This clonotype has more than one count but fewer than ten. The chain joins TRBV20-1 to TRBJ1-4; maybe TRBD1 (6 bases). CDR1 and CDR2 from the germline V gene are DFQATT and SNEGSKA (reference sequence). The length of the CDR3 is 18 residues. Deletions cut 3 bases from V and 0 bases from J, with 20 bases between. The CDR3 is CSARASPGAHSTNEKLFF. CDR3 coding DNA: TGCAGTGCTAGGGCCAGCCCGGGGGCTCATTCAACTAATGAAAAACTGTTTTTT.

V is TRBV6-2 or TRBV6-3 and J is TRBJ2-5; tentatively, D is TRBD2 (6 bases). The J call may be incorrect, as the DNA end agrees better with TRBJ2-1. This CDR3 has 15 amino acids. Germline loops: CDR1 MNHEY, CDR2 SVGEGT. The CDR3 spells CASSYEGGPLDEQFF. CDR3 nucleotide sequence: TGTGCCAGCAGTTACGAGGGAGGCCCTTTGGATGAGCAGTTCTTC.

J is TRBJ2-2 and V is TRBV10-3; the match to TRBD2 covers 13 bases. Germline loops: CDR1 ENHRY, CDR2 SYGVKD. This CDR3 contains 17 residues. The trim removed 11 bases at V and 0 bases at J, leaving 9 bases unmatched. The CDR3 DNA is TGTGCCTCCAGCACTAGCGGGGGGGACACGAACACCGGGGAGCTGTTTTTT. This codes for CASSTSGGDTNTGELFF.

The rearrangement joins TRBV7-2 to TRBJ1-1; D is possibly TRBD1 (6 bases). The ends were cut back, 10 bases at V and 5 bases at J, with 17 bases in the middle. In germline, CDR1 is SGHTA, CDR2 FQGNSA. This CDR3 is built from 13 residues. The CDR3 loop reads CATSAVQGTEAFF. CDR3 in DNA: TGTGCCACCTCCGCGGTCCAGGGGACTGAAGCTTTCTTT.